This T cell receptor (beta chain) comes out of a study of shared clonotypes between healthy human individuals. Across the study: The donor pool was made up of two women and three men aged 18 to 49. General observations from the study: Clonotypes not shared had lower generation probabilities than those common to all four donors.

Measured with immunoSEQ multiplex PCR; TCRdb has only the in-frame clones, and not every one. The sample shows 2 million to 3 million clones, approximately 93% of them seen only once. The CDR3 is 16 amino acids. Trimming cost V 4 bases and J 3 bases, with 16 bases left between them. Germline V gene lookup returns CDR1 SNHLY and CDR2 FYNNEI. A note on this clone: Antigen specificity is unknown.

Negatively enriched CD4+ T cells were divided by CD45RA into naive and memory. The chain employs TRBV2 and TRBJ1-5; D might be TRBD1 (6 bases). What was sequenced was naive CD4+ T cells from PBMCs. Indicated subset: CD45RA+ positively selected. The TCR was taken from a man between 18 and 29 years old in good health. Some clones in this sample may be carry-over from other donors' samples. In DNA, the CDR3 is TGTGCCAGCAGTGGAGGGGGGGCCAAGGACAATCAGCCCCAGCATTTT. Protein product: CASSGGGAKDNQPQHF.